These 16 T cell receptor beta chains originate from one sample sequenced in a study of monozygotic twins with inflammatory bowel disease. TCRdb reprocessed the 5' RACE reads and keeps a single row for each CDR3 protein, giving no DNA. The table for this sample gives fewer than 350,000 distinct CDR3 sequences. Sequencing was done on a sample of blood. The origin of the receptors is a human donor with ulcerative colitis or Crohn's disease, or a healthy co-twin of an affected twin (not recorded which).

This chain uses TRBV6-1 with TRBJ1-2; TCRdb designates TRBD1, a call that cannot be tested without DNA. Per the germline V gene, CDR1 is MNHNS and CDR2 is SASEGT. The CDR3 covers 12 residues. The CDR3 loop is CASSITGYGYTF.

The chain is built from TRBV3-1 and TRBJ1-5; the D call of TRBD1 rests on TCRdb alone, since no DNA is present to check it. Germline V gene lookup returns CDR1 LGHDT and CDR2 YNNKEL (reference sequence). The CDR3 length is 15 residues. The CDR3 loop reads CASSQDSKGGQPQHF.

The chain employs TRBV14 and TRBJ2-7. The germline V gene has CDR1 SGHDN and CDR2 FVKESK. CDR3 length equals 15 residues. CDR3: CASSQDSVKRYEQYF. Full variable domain (outside the CDR3, taken from reference TRBV14 and TRBJ2-7): EAGVTQFPSHSVIEKGQTVTLRCDPISGHDNLYWYRRVMGKEIKFLLHFVKESKQDESGMPNNRFLAERTGGTYSTLKVQPAELEDSGVYFCASSQDSVKRYEQYFGPGTRLTVT.

The gene calls are TRBV4-1 and TRBJ2-5. Per germline, CDR1 MGHRA and CDR2 YSYEKL. The CDR3 has 15 residues. The CDR3 is CASSLGTGIQETQYF.

The chain recombines TRBV5-1 with TRBJ2-2; TCRdb selects TRBD2, and the lack of DNA leaves this call unchecked. This CDR3 comprises 15 residues. The germline V gene encodes CDR1 SGHRS and CDR2 YFSETQ. This CDR3 is CASSNRALNTGELFF.

The J gene is TRBJ2-1, the V gene TRBV11-1; the TRBD2 assignment by TCRdb is unverifiable without DNA. The CDR3 consists of 18 residues. Germline CDR1 reads SGHAT; CDR2 reads FQDESV (reference sequence). The CDR3 sequence is CASSLVRLAGGDNDEQFF.

V is TRBV5-4 and J is TRBJ2-3; TCRdb's assignment of TRBD1 cannot be checked, as there is no DNA. Germline V CDR1 and CDR2: SGHNT, YYREEE (reference sequence). CDR3 length equals 14 residues. The CDR3 spells CASSLPGGMYTQYF.

The J gene is TRBJ2-1, the V gene TRBV29-1; as DNA is missing, the TRBD1 call by TCRdb cannot be tested. Germline V gene sequence: CDR1 SQVTM, CDR2 ANQGSEA. CDR3 length: 11 amino acids. The CDR3 spells CSTYRALEQFF.

V usage is TRBV20-1 and J usage is TRBJ2-3; with no DNA, the TCRdb D assignment of TRBD2 cannot be verified. The CDR3 sequence is 15 residues long. Germline loops: CDR1 DFQATT, CDR2 SNEGSKA (reference sequence). CDR3 region: CSARPSGAGADTQYF.

The chain uses TRBV6-1 and TRBJ2-2. The CDR3 sequence is 14 residues long. Per germline, CDR1 MNHNS and CDR2 SASEGT. CDR3 sequence reads: CASSRQVYTGELFF.

J is TRBJ2-3 and V is TRBV28; TCRdb outputs TRBD1, but without DNA this stays unchecked. The CDR3 loop spans 14 amino acids. The germline gives CDR1 MDHEN, CDR2 SYDVKM. Here the CDR3 reads CASSRDRGTDTQYF.

V usage is TRBV20-1 and J usage is TRBJ1-5; no DNA is available, so the TRBD1 call from TCRdb remains unchecked. CDR1 DFQATT and CDR2 SNEGSKA come from the germline V gene (reference sequence). The CDR3 sequence is 11 residues long. The CDR3 loop is CSVGAQQPQHF.

The CDR3 sequence is CASSSRHEQYF. The gene calls are TRBV25-1 and TRBJ2-7; TCRdb designates TRBD2, a call that cannot be tested without DNA. Germline CDR1 is MGHDK and CDR2 is SYGVNS. The CDR3 consists of 11 residues.

V is TRBV27 and J is TRBJ1-5; TCRdb designates TRBD1, a call that cannot be tested without DNA. CDR3 length equals 14 residues. CDR1 MNHEY and CDR2 SMNVEV come from the germline V gene (reference sequence). CDR3 amino acids: CASRGRVLGQPQHF.

V is TRBV30 and J is TRBJ1-2. Per germline, CDR1 GTSNPN and CDR2 SVGIG (reference sequence). This CDR3 is built from 15 residues. CDR3 loop: CAWSVLTRREGGYTF.

V gene TRBV6-1 combines with J gene TRBJ2-2; as DNA is missing, the TRBD2 call by TCRdb cannot be tested. Germline CDR1 MNHNS, CDR2 SASEGT. The CDR3 contains 14 residues. This CDR3 reads CASSRRELTGELFF.